This record concerns one T cell receptor (beta chain) sequence. The sample is drawn from a study of blood T cell repertoires in COVID-19. Produced via immunoSEQ multiplex PCR; TCRdb's table is partial and in-frame only. The sample lists about 170,000 clones, 86% occurring once. The germline V gene has CDR1 MNHEY and CDR2 SVGEGT. V was shortened by 2 bases and J by 0 bases, with 11 bases between the two germline ends. This CDR3 has 16 residues. The V and J genes are TRBV6-2 or TRBV6-3 and TRBJ2-1; D not resolved. The sequenced material came from peripheral blood. The clonotype was recovered from a man aged 50 to 60 with active or convalescent COVID-19. DNA of the CDR3: TGTGCCAGCAGTTACGGTGACTCCCGCTCCTACAATGAGCAGTTCTTC. Its translation: CASSYGDSRSYNEQFF.